These T cell receptor beta chains were read from a single sample in a study of control samples from healthy donors and cancer patients. The method was immunoSEQ multiplex PCR; TCRdb's version includes in-frame clones alone and lacks a portion of them. Of 150,000 to 200,000 clones in the sample, nearly 96% were seen once. The sequenced sample was blood. The origin of the receptors is a woman between 25 and 40 years old in good health. CDR3s include the opening cysteine and the closing phenylalanine or tryptophan. Each record gives: D gene, V gene, J gene, clone size, CDR3 DNA, CDR3 protein. A D gene is named only where the DNA matches it firmly. Only some rows state a clone size, as once, few, many or a class for expanded clones.

TRBD2,TRBV10-3,TRBJ2-3,.,TGTGCCATCAGCTCTAGCGGGGAGTCAGATACGCAGTATTTT,CAISSSGESDTQYF
.,TRBV28,TRBJ1-4,.,TGTGCCAGCAGTTCTACCGGGGCAGTAAATGAAAAACTGTTTTTT,CASSSTGAVNEKLFF
.,TRBV12-3/TRBV12-4,TRBJ2-3,.,TGTGCCAGCAGTTTCAGGGGGGGAGATACGCAGTATTTT,CASSFRGGDTQYF
.,TRBV30,TRBJ1-1,.,TGTGCCTGGAGTGTAAACAGGGAGAACACTGAAGCTTTCTTT,CAWSVNRENTEAFF
.,TRBV19,TRBJ1-6,once,TGTGCCAGTAGCCCGGGGGGGATTTCACCCCTCCACTTT,CASSPGGISPLHF
.,TRBV11-2,TRBJ2-7,once,TGTGCCAGCAGCTTATTCCGGGGACCTCGGAACGAGCAGTACTTC,CASSLFRGPRNEQYF
.,TRBV18,TRBJ1-4,.,TGTGCCAGCTCACTCACTAATGAAAAACTGTTTTTT,CASSLTNEKLFF
TRBD2,TRBV19,TRBJ2-2,.,TGTGCCAGTAGTTTAATAGCGGGACGGTGGACCGGGGAGCTGTTTTTT,CASSLIAGRWTGELFF
.,TRBV14,TRBJ2-3,.,TGTGCCAGCAGCCAAGTGGGGGGTCCTAGCACAGATACGCAGTATTTT,CASSQVGGPSTDTQYF
TRBD2,TRBV4-1,TRBJ2-7,.,TGCGCCAGCAGTCATGGACTAGCGGGATACGAGCAGTACTTC,CASSHGLAGYEQYF
.,TRBV28,TRBJ1-4,.,TGTGCCAGCAGTTCGCGGGGAAGGGGTAGAACTAATGAAAAACTGTTTTTT,CASSSRGRGRTNEKLFF
.,TRBV2,TRBJ1-2,.,TGTGCCAGCAGTGAAGCGGCTCGGGGCAGGCTAGCTAACTATGGCTACACCTTC,CASSEAARGRLANYGYTF
.,TRBV11-2,TRBJ1-1,once,TGTGCCAACCGGGACTTGAACACTGAAGCTTTCTTT,CANRDLNTEAFF
TRBD1,TRBV3-1/TRBV3-2,TRBJ2-5,.,TGTGCCAGCAGCCAAGGGGTAGGGGGCAAGGAGACCCAGTACTTC,CASSQGVGGKETQYF
TRBD1,TRBV2,TRBJ1-5,.,TGTGCCAGCATACGGGACAGGGAAAGCAATCAGCCCCAGCATTTT,CASIRDRESNQPQHF
.,TRBV11-2,TRBJ1-5,.,TGTGCCAGCAGCTTAGCGGCGGGTCAGCCCCAGCATTTT,CASSLAAGQPQHF
TRBD1,TRBV28,TRBJ1-1,.,TGTGCCAGCAGTTTAATCAGGGGGAGCACTGAAGCTTTCTTT,CASSLIRGSTEAFF
.,TRBV4-1,TRBJ2-2,.,TGCGCCAGCAGCCAAGGTCAGGGATCCAACACCGGGGAGCTGTTTTTT,CASSQGQGSNTGELFF
.,TRBV28,TRBJ2-1,.,TGTGCCAGCAGTTTAGTAAGGGGGATGTCTATCAATGAGCAGTTCTTC,CASSLVRGMSINEQFF
.,TRBV19,TRBJ1-5,.,TGTGCCAGTAGGCGCGACAGAAATAGCAATCAGCCCCAGCATTTT,CASRRDRNSNQPQHF
.,TRBV29-1,TRBJ1-1,.,TGCAGCGTAAGTGGGACTCCAAACCGTTTCCGAGCTTTCTTT,CSVSGTPNRFRAFF
TRBD1,TRBV7-8,TRBJ1-3,.,TGTGCCAGCAGCCTTAAGGACAGGGGGGTTGCTGGAAACACCATATATTTT,CASSLKDRGVAGNTIYF
.,TRBV7-9,TRBJ2-2,.,TGTGCCTCCCCCAGGGGTTTGAGGACCGGGGAGCTGTTTTTT,CASPRGLRTGELFF
TRBD1,TRBV9,TRBJ2-1,.,TGTGCCAGCAGCGTTACAAGGGACAGGGGCTCTTATGAGCAGTTCTTC,CASSVTRDRGSYEQFF
.,TRBV28,TRBJ1-5,.,TGTGCCAGCAGTCCACCCCCCATTAATCAGCCCCAGCATTTT,CASSPPPINQPQHF
TRBD2,TRBV5-8,TRBJ2-1,.,TGTGCCAGCAGCTTGGAACTAGCGGGCCTCGGCGGGCAGTTCTTC,CASSLELAGLGGQFF
.,TRBV5-1,TRBJ2-3,.,TGCGCCAGCAGACGGGACCTCCCCGATACGCAGTATTTT,CASRRDLPDTQYF
TRBD1,TRBV25-1,TRBJ1-5,.,TGTGCCAGCAGTGGAGGAGGCGACAGGGGTGGCAATCAGCCCCAGCATTTT,CASSGGGDRGGNQPQHF
.,TRBV6-5,TRBJ2-7,.,TGTGCCAGCAGTTTAGGGGAGGTTGGGACCTACGAGCAGTACTTC,CASSLGEVGTYEQYF
TRBD1,TRBV4-1,TRBJ1-2,.,TGCGCCAGCAGCCAACCTGGACAGGCCCAGGGCTACACCTTC,CASSQPGQAQGYTF
TRBD1,TRBV6-1,TRBJ1-5,once,TGTGCCAGCAGTGAAGCGGGGACAGTTCAGCCCCAGCATTTT,CASSEAGTVQPQHF
.,TRBV7-3,TRBJ2-2,.,TGTGCCAGCAGCCCCGGCCCGGCTCGGGGCACCGGGGAGCTGTTTTTT,CASSPGPARGTGELFF
.,TRBV18,TRBJ2-1,.,TGTGCCAGCTCACCTGTGTCACAGAGCGATGAGCAGTTCTTC,CASSPVSQSDEQFF
.,TRBV7-9,TRBJ2-7,once,TGTGCCAGCAGCTTAACCGCAGGCATCACCTACGAGCAGTACTTC,CASSLTAGITYEQYF
.,TRBV29-1,TRBJ2-2,.,TGCAGCGTAGCAAAAGGGCCCGGGGGTCGGGAGCTGTTTTTT,CSVAKGPGGRELFF
.,TRBV10-3,TRBJ1-2,.,TGTGCCATCGCCGACCCAGGGGAGGTAGCGTATGGCTACACCTTC,CAIADPGEVAYGYTF
.,TRBV18,TRBJ1-2,.,TGTGCCAGCTCAGGGACCTCTAACTATGGCTACACCTTC,CASSGTSNYGYTF
.,TRBV18,TRBJ2-1,few,TGTGCCAGCTCACCCGGCCGGGGCCATAGGCCGCACAATGAGCAGTTCTTC,CASSPGRGHRPHNEQFF
.,TRBV20-1,TRBJ1-2,.,TGCAGTGCTAGTGCCCGGCACGGCTACACCTTC,CSASARHGYTF
.,TRBV9,TRBJ1-1,.,TGTGCCAGCAGCGTAGACGGGTACACTGAAGCTTTCTTT,CASSVDGYTEAFF
.,TRBV10-2,TRBJ1-2,.,TGCGCCAGCCTAAGGGATAGGGCTACTAACTATGGCTACACCTTC,CASLRDRATNYGYTF
TRBD1,TRBV4-1,TRBJ2-7,once,TGCGCCAGCAGCCAAGGGGACAGGAGGGCCTACGAGCAGTACTTC,CASSQGDRRAYEQYF
.,TRBV12-3/TRBV12-4,TRBJ2-1,.,TGTGCCAGCAGTACTAGCTACAATGAGCAGTTCTTC,CASSTSYNEQFF
.,TRBV19,TRBJ2-7,.,TGTGCCAGTAGTATAGACCGGACAGCCTCCTACGAGCAGTACTTC,CASSIDRTASYEQYF
.,TRBV19,TRBJ2-2,.,TGTGCCAGTAGTGTTGGACGGGACACCGGGGAGCTGTTTTTT,CASSVGRDTGELFF
TRBD2,TRBV6-4,TRBJ2-3,.,TGTGCCAGCAGTGACTCTGCGGGAGGGAACACAGATACGCAGTATTTT,CASSDSAGGNTDTQYF
.,TRBV11-2,TRBJ2-1,.,TGTGCCAGCAGCTTAGGGGTCGGCGGATCCTACAATGAGCAGTTCTTC,CASSLGVGGSYNEQFF